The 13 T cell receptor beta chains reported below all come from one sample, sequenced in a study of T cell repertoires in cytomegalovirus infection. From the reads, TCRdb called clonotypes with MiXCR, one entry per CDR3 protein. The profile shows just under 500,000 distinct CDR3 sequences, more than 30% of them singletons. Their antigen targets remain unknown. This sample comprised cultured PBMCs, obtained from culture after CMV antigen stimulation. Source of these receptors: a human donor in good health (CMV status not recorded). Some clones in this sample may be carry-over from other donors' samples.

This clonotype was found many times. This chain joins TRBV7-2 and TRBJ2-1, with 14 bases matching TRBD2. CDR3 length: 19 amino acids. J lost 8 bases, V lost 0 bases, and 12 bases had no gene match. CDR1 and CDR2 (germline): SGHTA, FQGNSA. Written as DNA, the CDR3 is TGTGCCAGCAGCTTAGCGGTTGGTCGACTAGCGGGAGGGGGGGATGAGCAGTTCTTC. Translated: CASSLAVGRLAGGGDEQFF.

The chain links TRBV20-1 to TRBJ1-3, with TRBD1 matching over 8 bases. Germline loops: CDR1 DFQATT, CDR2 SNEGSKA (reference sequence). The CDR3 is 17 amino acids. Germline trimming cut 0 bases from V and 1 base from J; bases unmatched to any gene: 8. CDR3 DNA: TGCAGTGCTAGAGACATTGTACGGGACAGGTCTGGAAACACCATATATTTT. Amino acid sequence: CSARDIVRDRSGNTIYF.

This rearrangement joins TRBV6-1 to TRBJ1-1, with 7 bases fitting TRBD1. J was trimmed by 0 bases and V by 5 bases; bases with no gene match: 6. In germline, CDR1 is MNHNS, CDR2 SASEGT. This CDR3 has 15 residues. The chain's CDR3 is CASSWGQRMNTEAFF. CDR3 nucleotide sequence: TGTGCCAGCAGTTGGGGACAGCGAATGAACACTGAAGCTTTCTTT.

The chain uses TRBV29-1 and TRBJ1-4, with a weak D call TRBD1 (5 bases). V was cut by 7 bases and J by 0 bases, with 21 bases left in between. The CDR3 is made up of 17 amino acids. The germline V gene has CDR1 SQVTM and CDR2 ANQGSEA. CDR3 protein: CSAGGSGRLATNEKLFF. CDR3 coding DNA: TGCAGCGCGGGAGGGTCAGGGAGACTGGCAACTAATGAAAAACTGTTTTTT.

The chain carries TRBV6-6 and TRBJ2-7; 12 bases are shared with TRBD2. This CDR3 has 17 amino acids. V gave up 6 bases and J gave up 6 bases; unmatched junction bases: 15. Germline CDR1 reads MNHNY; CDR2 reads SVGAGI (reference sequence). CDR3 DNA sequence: TGTGCCAGCAGCCCAAACCTAGCGGGAGGGCCAACGGTCGAGCAGTACGTC. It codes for CASSPNLAGGPTVEQYV.

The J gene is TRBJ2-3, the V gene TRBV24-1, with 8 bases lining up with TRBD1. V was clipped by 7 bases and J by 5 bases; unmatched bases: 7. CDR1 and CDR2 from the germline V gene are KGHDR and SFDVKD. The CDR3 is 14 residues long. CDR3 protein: CATRDRGSLDTQYF. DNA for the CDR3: TGTGCCACCAGAGACAGGGGTTCCTTAGATACGCAGTATTTT.

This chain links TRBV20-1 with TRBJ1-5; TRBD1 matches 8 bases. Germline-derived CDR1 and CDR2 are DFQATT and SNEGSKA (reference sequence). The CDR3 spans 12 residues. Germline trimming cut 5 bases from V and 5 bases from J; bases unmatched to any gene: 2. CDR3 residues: CSAGQGDQPQHF. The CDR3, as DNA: TGCAGTGCTGGACAGGGCGATCAGCCCCAGCATTTT.

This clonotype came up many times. The DNA of the CDR3 is TGTGCCAGCAGCTTAGAACTAGCGGGCTCACGGAATGAGCAGTTCTTC. It is translated as CASSLELAGSRNEQFF. This chain uses TRBV7-2 with TRBJ2-1; the match to TRBD2 covers 9 bases. The length of the CDR3 is 16 residues. Germline V lookup: CDR1 SGHTA, CDR2 FQGNSA. V lost 1 base to trimming and J lost 7 bases; unmatched junction nucleotides: 8.

This chain's CDR3 is CASSILRLVSGELFF. Written as DNA, the CDR3 is TGTGCCAGTAGTATTCTAAGGCTAGTTTCCGGGGAGCTGTTTTTT. The chain couples TRBV19 to TRBJ2-2; D is uncertain. CDR1 is LNHDA, CDR2 SQIVND, per germline (reference sequence). This CDR3 has 15 amino acids. Trimming shortened V by 3 bases and J by 6 bases, and 14 bases separated the two germline ends.

The CDR3 DNA reads TGTGCCAGCATGGTGGGGAATAGCAATCAGCCCCAGCATTTT. It encodes CASMVGNSNQPQHF. This sequence joins TRBV6-8 and TRBJ1-5; D uncertain. The V and J ends lost 7 bases and 0 bases respectively, with 10 bases between them. In germline, CDR1 is MNHGY, CDR2 SAAAGT. The CDR3 consists of 14 residues.

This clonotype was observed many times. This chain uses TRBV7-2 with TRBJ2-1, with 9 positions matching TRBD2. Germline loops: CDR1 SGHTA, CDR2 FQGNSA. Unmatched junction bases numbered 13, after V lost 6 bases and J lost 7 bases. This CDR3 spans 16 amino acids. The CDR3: CASSLMGGRAGNEQFF. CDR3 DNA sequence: TGTGCCAGCAGTCTAATGGGCGGGAGGGCCGGGAATGAGCAGTTCTTC.

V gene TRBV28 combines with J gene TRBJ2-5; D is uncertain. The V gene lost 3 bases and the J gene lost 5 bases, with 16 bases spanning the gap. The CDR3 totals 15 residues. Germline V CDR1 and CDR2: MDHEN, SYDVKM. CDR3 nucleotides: TGTGCCAGCAGTTTTAGGGTCAATCGGGCCGAGACCCAGTACTTC. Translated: CASSFRVNRAETQYF.

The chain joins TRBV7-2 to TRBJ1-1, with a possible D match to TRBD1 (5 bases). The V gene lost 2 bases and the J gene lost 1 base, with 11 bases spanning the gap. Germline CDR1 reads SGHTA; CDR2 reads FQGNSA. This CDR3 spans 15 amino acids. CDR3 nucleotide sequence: TGTGCCAGCAGCTTAAATGGCAGGGCGAACACTGAAGCTTTCTTT. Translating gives CASSLNGRANTEAFF.